The clone carrying this T cell receptor beta chain appeared many times. Its antigen is undetermined. TCRdb redid the calling of the reads with MiXCR, one entry per CDR3 protein. The table shows 300,000 to 400,000 distinct CDR3 sequences, with 9.5% occurring only once. Germline V gives CDR1 LGHNA, CDR2 YSLEER. This CDR3 has 15 amino acids. After removal of 0 bases from V and 12 bases from J, the junction contained 7 bases not matched to a gene. This sample stems from a study of T cell repertoires in cytomegalovirus infection. Study results and caveats: Cumulated frequencies of public TCR beta families served to identify carriers of CMV plus the relevant HLA. The response measured ex vivo was dominated by TCR beta clonotypes (HLA-C-restricted and CMV-specific).

This TCR derives from a human donor in good health (CMV status not recorded). Some clones in this sample may be carry-over from other donors' samples. The chain has TRBV4-3 and TRBJ2-1; TRBD2 agrees at 11 bases. Sequencing was carried out using PBMCs. CDR3: CASSQELAGALMQFF. CDR3 in DNA: TGCGCCAGCAGCCAAGAACTAGCGGGAGCTCTGATGCAGTTCTTC.